The 4 T cell receptor beta chains presented below share a single source sample, sequenced in a study of PD-L1 blockade in urothelial cancer. TCRdb's table, derived via immunoSEQ multiplex PCR, lists solely in-frame clones and lacks some. The sample shows around 130,000 clones, less than 85% of them seen only once. The time point was: pretreatment peripheral blood. The sequencing here drew on PBMCs, taken around atezolizumab (anti-PD-L1) treatment. The receptors come from a man between 50 and 59 years old with urothelial cancer.

The genes are TRBV7-3 and TRBJ2-6; the D gene is possibly TRBD2 (7 bases). Trimming pared 3 bases from V and 4 bases from J, leaving 10 bases between. This CDR3 spans 15 amino acids. Germline loops: CDR1 SGHTA, CDR2 FQGTGA. CDR3 in amino acids: CASSLGGTGANVLTF. The CDR3 nucleotides are TGTGCCAGCAGCTTGGGGGGGACAGGGGCCAACGTCCTGACTTTC. The whole variable domain, remainder taken from reference TRBV7-3 and TRBJ2-6, is GAGVSQTPSNKVTEKGKYVELRCDPISGHTALYWYRQSLGQGPEFLIYFQGTGAADDSGLPNDRFFAVRPEGSVSTLKIQRTERGDSAVYLCASSLGGTGANVLTFGAGSRLTVL.

The rearrangement uses TRBV7-9 and TRBJ2-6; 8 bases align to TRBD1. V gave up 6 bases and J gave up 2 bases; unmatched junction bases: 9. Germline loops: CDR1 SEHNR, CDR2 FQNEAQ (reference sequence). The CDR3 is 17 amino acids. The CDR3 spells CASSPTGTGTGANVLTF. In DNA form, the CDR3 reads TGTGCCAGCAGTCCTACCGGGACAGGAACTGGGGCCAACGTCCTGACTTTC. The full variable domain, completed using reference TRBV7-9 and TRBJ2-6, is DTGVSQNPRHKITKRGQNVTFRCDPISEHNRLYWYRQTLGQGPEFLTYFQNEAQLEKSRLLSDRFSAERPKGSFSTLEIQRTEQGDSAMYLCASSPTGTGTGANVLTFGAGSRLTVL.

The rearrangement uses TRBV18 and TRBJ2-7; 10 bases fit TRBD1. Trimming removed 7 bases from V and 6 bases from J; junction bases left unmatched: 9. The CDR3 has 14 amino acids. Germline-derived CDR1 and CDR2 are KGHSH and LQKENI. The CDR3 nucleotides are TGTGCCAGCTTCGACCGGGACAGGGGTCGCGAGCAGTACTTC. Amino acid sequence: CASFDRDRGREQYF.

This clone was counted only a few times. This chain links TRBV14 with TRBJ1-3, with D possibly being TRBD1 (5 bases). CDR3 length equals 15 residues. The V end lost 4 bases, the J end lost 3 bases, and 13 bases lay between the germline ends. Germline V gene sequence: CDR1 SGHDN, CDR2 FVKESK. The CDR3: CASSRTRGGGNTIYF. The CDR3, as DNA: TGTGCCAGCAGCCGCACAAGGGGTGGTGGAAACACCATATATTTT.